This is a list of T cell receptor beta chains from one sample in a study of cytomegalovirus exposure and HLA in healthy donors. TCRdb's table, derived via immunoSEQ multiplex PCR, lists solely in-frame clones and lacks some. The data hold 200,000 to 250,000 clones, with roughly 82% observed a single time. Sample: PBMCs. The receptors originated from a woman aged 40 to 50 in good health and CMV-seropositive. The conserved cysteine and the conserved F or W are not part of the CDR3 here. Fields, in order: D gene, CDR3 length, J gene, V gene, CDR3 protein. A D gene is named only where the DNA matches it firmly.

>NA|16|TRBJ2-3|TRBV21-1
ASSKELTSGRLPDTQY
>NA|14|TRBJ2-3|TRBV4-3
ASSQDLDQGSDTQY
>NA|11|TRBJ2-4|TRBV5-5
ASSLFEEGIQY
>TRBD2|14|TRBJ2-3|TRBV9
ASSVGTSGRSDTQY
>TRBD1|13|TRBJ2-5|TRBV7-2
ASSLGRGRWETQY
>TRBD2|14|TRBJ2-2|TRBV7-9
ASSLGLARNTGELF
>TRBD2|12|TRBJ2-1|TRBV5-1
ASSLSSGYNEQF
>TRBD2|13|TRBJ2-5|TRBV7-2
ASSAGLALQETQY
>TRBD2|13|TRBJ2-2|TRBV7-6
ASTPSGGADGELF
>NA|13|TRBJ1-5|TRBV5-5
ASASQGDKNQPQH
>NA|16|TRBJ2-6|TRBV5-3
ARSLRGGDPSGANVLT
>NA|12|TRBJ1-5|TRBV7-9
ASSLEGSNQPQH
>TRBD1|13|TRBJ2-1|TRBV13
ASSFRDRANNEQF
>TRBD2|11|TRBJ2-3|TRBV11-2
ASSLGRAGAQY
>TRBD1|14|TRBJ2-4|TRBV30
AWSEDRVLAKNIQY
>TRBD2|13|TRBJ2-1|TRBV5-1
ASSPGTSGDNEQF
>TRBD1|13|TRBJ2-1|TRBV7-3
ASSPRTGYNNEQF
>NA|14|TRBJ2-7|TRBV7-6
ASSIAGQSSPYEQY
>TRBD1|11|TRBJ2-7|TRBV10-3
AIEQGSTYEQY
>TRBD1|11|TRBJ1-1|TRBV25-1
ASSEQGATEAF
>NA|9|TRBJ1-2|TRBV2
ASKQAYGYT
>NA|14|TRBJ1-2|TRBV4-3
ASSQDTSRGTYGYT
>NA|11|TRBJ1-1|TRBV18
ASSPGGNTEAF
>TRBD1|12|TRBJ2-7|TRBV4-1
ASSPGQGDYEQY
>TRBD2|11|TRBJ2-7|TRBV30
AWSVAGGYEQY
>TRBD2|16|TRBJ2-2|TRBV10-3
AIRPGLAGDGNTGELF
>NA|13|TRBJ2-5|TRBV7-2
ASSLSGSQEGAQY
>NA|11|TRBJ1-2|TRBV7-9
ASSSTTGAGYT
>NA|18|TRBJ2-2|TRBV2
ASRGDVGQGGFGNTGELF
>TRBD2|14|TRBJ2-3|TRBV11-2
ASSSPGGGRTDTQY
>TRBD1|13|TRBJ1-1|TRBV30
AWSRPGTGSAEAF
>NA|12|TRBJ1-6|TRBV19
ASSVQAPGSPLH
>NA|11|TRBJ2-5|TRBV6-4
ASSRDLGETQY
>TRBD1|14|TRBJ2-2|TRBV7-2
ASSLNRGLYTGELF
>NA|13|TRBJ2-3|TRBV10-3
AISESQRSTDTQY
>TRBD1|14|TRBJ1-1|TRBV5-1
ASSLGVNRGNTEAF
>TRBD1|12|TRBJ2-5|TRBV7-9
ASSLGQGIETQY
>TRBD1|14|TRBJ1-1|TRBV16
ASSPSAGGPNTEAF
>NA|10|TRBJ2-7|TRBV10-3
AIRQKDYEQY
>NA|12|TRBJ2-5|TRBV6-1
ASSEVGSQETQY
>NA|12|TRBJ2-2|TRBV11-1
ASGPRVNTGELF
>TRBD2|14|TRBJ2-2|TRBV27
ASSAGLAVNTGELF
>NA|13|TRBJ2-5|TRBV7-2
ASSLHRGSQETQY
>TRBD1|12|TRBJ2-7|TRBV10-3
AIRPGQGSYEQY
>NA|10|TRBJ1-2|TRBV10-3
AISEGARGYT
>TRBD1|13|TRBJ2-7|TRBV2
ASSEQTGSTYEQY
>NA|12|TRBJ2-1|TRBV27
ASSYSTGDNEQF
>NA|11|TRBJ1-1|TRBV5-6
ASSLVGVTEAF
>NA|14|TRBJ1-4|TRBV27
ASSLRGLLTNEKLF
>NA|12|TRBJ2-2|TRBV5-6
ASSPRANTGELF
>TRBD1|13|TRBJ1-4|TRBV30
AWSVQGQWNEKLF
>NA|13|TRBJ2-7|TRBV28
ASRTGAGHTYEQY
>NA|12|TRBJ1-1|TRBV2
ASSEARGTTEAF
>NA|12|TRBJ2-5|TRBV5-6
ASSSAPGSETQY